This entry lists 2 T cell receptor beta chains sequenced from one sample in a study of blood T cell repertoires in COVID-19. The repertoire was sequenced with immunoSEQ multiplex PCR; TCRdb's copy has only in-frame clones and lacks some. Of fewer than 350,000 clones in the sample, approximately 83% were seen once. Sample: peripheral blood. The receptors derive from a woman in her thirties who had recovered from COVID-19.

This clone was counted ten times or more. The sample contains more than one DNA sequence encoding this CDR3. The chain employs TRBV12-3 or TRBV12-4 and TRBJ1-1; D is possibly TRBD1 (5 bases). V gave up 4 bases and J gave up 1 base, with 7 bases separating them. The CDR3 sequence is 13 residues long. Here the CDR3 DNA reads TGTGCCAGCAGTTGGGGCAGGAACACTGAAGCTTTCTTT. It specifies CASSWGRNTEAFF.

This chain uses TRBV10-3 with TRBJ1-6; no reliable D call. The germline gives CDR1 ENHRY, CDR2 SYGVKD. CDR3 size: 14 residues. The ends were cut back, 10 bases at V and 7 bases at J, with 17 bases in the middle. DNA of the CDR3: TGTGCCACCAATCCGGAACCGGAGAATTCACCCCTCCACTTT. This codes for CATNPEPENSPLHF.